These 8 T cell receptor beta chains were all obtained from the same sample, sequenced in a study of cytomegalovirus exposure and HLA in healthy donors (dated by TCRdb to 2017 to 2019). Libraries were constructed by the immunoSEQ multiplex PCR assay. The multiplex PCR relied on a mix of 60 forward primers for TCR Vbeta segments and 13 reverse primers for TCR Jbeta segments. TCRdb re-hosts the immuneACCESS table, in-frame sequences only. Its copies lack some clones; in the studies checked, an unresolved V gene accounts for under half of them, and the cause for the rest is not known. This sample is represented by approximately 61,000 clones; roughly 74% of them were singletons. The biggest ten clones account for 7.8% of the sample. The specimen sequenced was PBMCs. These receptors were taken from a man between 18 and 29 years old in good health and CMV-seropositive.

The chain couples TRBV9 to TRBJ1-3; D uncertain. The V and J ends lost 3 bases and 3 bases respectively, with 10 bases between them. CDR1 is SGDLS, CDR2 YYNGEE, per germline. This CDR3 comprises 14 residues. In nucleotides, the CDR3 is TGTGCCAGCAGCGGAGGCGGGGATGGAAACACCATATATTTT. This translates into CASSGGGDGNTIYF.

The chain is built from TRBV5-1 and TRBJ1-2; TRBD1 aligns across 10 bases. Losses at the gene ends were 4 bases for V and 8 bases for J; bases not matched to a gene: 8. This CDR3 is built from 14 residues. Germline CDR1 and CDR2: SGHRS and YFSETQ. This chain's CDR3 is CASSPMGTGDGYTF. DNA of the CDR3: TGCGCCAGCAGCCCTATGGGGACAGGGGACGGCTACACCTTC. The entire variable domain, with the rest obtained from reference TRBV5-1 and TRBJ1-2, is as follows: KAGVTQTPRYLIKTRGQQVTLSCSPISGHRSVSWYQQTPGQGLQFLFEYFSETQRNKGNFPGRFSGRQFSNSRSEMNVSTLELGDSALYLCASSPMGTGDGYTFGSGTRLTVV.

The chain combines TRBV10-3 with TRBJ1-5, with D unclear. The CDR3 is 13 residues long. Trimming removed 1 base at V and 7 bases at J, with 8 bases between. Germline CDR1 reads ENHRY; CDR2 reads SYGVKD. In DNA, the CDR3 is TGTGCCATCAGTGAGTATCGGGAACAGCCCCAGCATTTT. Its protein product is CAISEYREQPQHF.

The chain joins TRBV30 to TRBJ2-2; a weak D match, TRBD1 (5 bases). Germline CDR1 is GTSNPN and CDR2 is SVGIG (reference sequence). The CDR3 sequence is 15 residues long. V was clipped by 3 bases and J by 1 base, with 12 bases between them. The DNA for the CDR3 is TGTGCCTGGAGGCGCAGGGCATTGAACACCGGGGAGCTGTTTTTT. Translated: CAWRRRALNTGELFF.

The chain is built from TRBV4-1 and TRBJ1-5; TRBD1 agrees at 10 bases. Trimming at V came to 3 bases and at J to 7 bases, leaving 3 bases not matched to a gene. CDR3 length: 14 residues. Germline CDR1 MGHRA, CDR2 YSYEKL. The CDR3 DNA is TGCGCCAGCAGCCACCGGACAGGGGGGCAGCCCCAGCATTTT. Amino acid sequence: CASSHRTGGQPQHF.

The chain recombines TRBV7-9 with TRBJ1-2, with a weak D call TRBD1 (6 bases). The germline V and J ends were trimmed by 5 bases and 7 bases, with 23 bases remaining between them. CDR3 length: 16 residues. CDR1 is SEHNR, CDR2 FQNEAQ, per germline (reference sequence). The CDR3 DNA is TGTGCCAGCAGCCCGCAGTCTCCCAGGGGAATGAGTGGCTACACCTTC. Residues: CASSPQSPRGMSGYTF.

V is TRBV2 and J is TRBJ1-4; 8 nucleotides agree with TRBD1. The CDR3 extends over 15 amino acids. The V segment lost 6 bases and the J segment 8 bases; nucleotides outside the gene matches: 11. CDR1 is SNHLY, CDR2 FYNNEI, per germline. The CDR3 nucleotides read TGTGCCAGCAGATTCGACAGGGGAGTGCGGGAAAAACTGTTTTTT. Translation: CASRFDRGVREKLFF.

The J gene is TRBJ1-2, the V gene TRBV6-5; no firm D call. CDR1 MNHEY and CDR2 SVGAGI come from the germline V gene. Trimming cost V 2 bases and J 8 bases, with 9 bases left between them. CDR3 size: 12 residues. CDR3 nucleotide sequence: TGTGCCAGCAGTTACAACGGGTACGGCTACACCTTC. Residues: CASSYNGYGYTF.